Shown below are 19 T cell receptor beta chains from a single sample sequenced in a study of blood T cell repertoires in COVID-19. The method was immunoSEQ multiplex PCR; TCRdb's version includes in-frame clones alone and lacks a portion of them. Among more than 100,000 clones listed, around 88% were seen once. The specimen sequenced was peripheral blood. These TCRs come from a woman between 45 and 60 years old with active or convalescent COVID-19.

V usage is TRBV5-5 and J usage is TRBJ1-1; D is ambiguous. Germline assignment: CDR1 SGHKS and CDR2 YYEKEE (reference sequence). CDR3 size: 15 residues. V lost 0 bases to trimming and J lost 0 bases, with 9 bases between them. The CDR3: CASSLVGTMNTEAFF. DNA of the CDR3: TGTGCCAGCAGCTTGGTGGGCACCATGAACACTGAAGCTTTCTTT.

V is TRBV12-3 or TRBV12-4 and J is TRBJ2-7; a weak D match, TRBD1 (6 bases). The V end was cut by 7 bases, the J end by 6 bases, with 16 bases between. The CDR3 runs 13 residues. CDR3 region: CASTTAGGGEQYF. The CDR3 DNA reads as TGTGCCAGCACCACCGCTGGGGGCGGCGAGCAGTACTTC.

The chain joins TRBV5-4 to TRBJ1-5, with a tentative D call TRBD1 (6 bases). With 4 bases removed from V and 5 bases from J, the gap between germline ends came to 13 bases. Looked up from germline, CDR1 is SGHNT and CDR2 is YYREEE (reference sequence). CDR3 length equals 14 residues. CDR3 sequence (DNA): TGTGCCAGCAGCCAACAGGGAAGGGATCAGCCCCAGCATTTT. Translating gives CASSQQGRDQPQHF.

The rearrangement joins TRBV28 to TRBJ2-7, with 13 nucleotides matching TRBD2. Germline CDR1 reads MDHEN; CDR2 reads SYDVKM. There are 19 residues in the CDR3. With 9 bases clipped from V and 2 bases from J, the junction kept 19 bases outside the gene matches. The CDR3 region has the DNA TGTGCCAGTTCACCAAGGACTAGCGGGAGCCCCCTGCGCCCCTACGAGCAGTACTTC. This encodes CASSPRTSGSPLRPYEQYF.

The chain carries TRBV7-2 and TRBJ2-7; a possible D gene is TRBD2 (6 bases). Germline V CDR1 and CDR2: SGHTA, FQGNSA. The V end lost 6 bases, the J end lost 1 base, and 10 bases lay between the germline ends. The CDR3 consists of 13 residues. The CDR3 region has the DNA TGTGCCAGCAGTTCGGGACTTTCCTACGAGCAGTACTTC. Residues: CASSSGLSYEQYF.

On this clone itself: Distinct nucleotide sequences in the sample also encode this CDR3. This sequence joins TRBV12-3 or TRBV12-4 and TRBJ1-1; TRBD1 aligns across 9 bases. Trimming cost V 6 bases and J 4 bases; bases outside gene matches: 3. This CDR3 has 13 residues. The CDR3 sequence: CASSPQGATEAFF. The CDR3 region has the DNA TGTGCCAGCAGCCCACAGGGGGCCACTGAAGCTTTCTTT.

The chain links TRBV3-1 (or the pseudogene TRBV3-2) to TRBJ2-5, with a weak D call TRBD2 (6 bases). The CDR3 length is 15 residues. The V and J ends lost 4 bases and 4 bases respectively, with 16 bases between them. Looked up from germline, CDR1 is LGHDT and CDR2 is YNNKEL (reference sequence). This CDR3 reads CASSLRGGKGETQYF. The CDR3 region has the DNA TGTGCCAGCAGCCTCCGAGGCGGGAAGGGAGAGACCCAGTACTTC.

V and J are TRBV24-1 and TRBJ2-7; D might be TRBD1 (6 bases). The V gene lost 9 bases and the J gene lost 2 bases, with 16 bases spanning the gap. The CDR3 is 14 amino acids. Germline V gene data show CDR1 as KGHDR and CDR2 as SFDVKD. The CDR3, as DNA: TGTGCCACCTCGAGGGGGACGCCACCCTACGAGCAGTACTTC. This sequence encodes CATSRGTPPYEQYF.

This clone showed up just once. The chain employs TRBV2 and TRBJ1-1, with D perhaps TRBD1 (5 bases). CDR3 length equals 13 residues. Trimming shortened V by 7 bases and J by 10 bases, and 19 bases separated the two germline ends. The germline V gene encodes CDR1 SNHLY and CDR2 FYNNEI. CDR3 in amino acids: CASTGGVSTGAFF. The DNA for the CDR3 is TGTGCCAGCACCGGGGGGGTGTCTACCGGAGCTTTCTTT.

As DNA, the CDR3 is TGTGCCAGCAGCTTGCGAGGGCCGGCAGATACGCAGTATTTT. Amino acid sequence: CASSLRGPADTQYF. The chain couples TRBV11-1 to TRBJ2-3, with a possible D match to TRBD2 (5 bases). The germline V gene has CDR1 SGHAT and CDR2 FQDESV (reference sequence). Trimming removed 3 bases at V and 4 bases at J, with 11 bases between. This CDR3 has 14 residues. Full variable domain (rest looked up from reference TRBV11-1 and TRBJ2-3): EAEVAQSPRYKITEKSQAVAFWCDPISGHATLYWYRQILGQGPELLVQFQDESVVDDSQLPKDRFSAERLKGVDSTLKIQPAELGDSAMYLCASSLRGPADTQYFGPGTRLTVL.

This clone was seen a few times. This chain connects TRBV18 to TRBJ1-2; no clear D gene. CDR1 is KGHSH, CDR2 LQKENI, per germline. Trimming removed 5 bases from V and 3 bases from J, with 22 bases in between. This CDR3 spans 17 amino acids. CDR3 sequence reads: CASSKTTRDSAHYGYTF. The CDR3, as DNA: TGTGCCAGCTCAAAGACGACACGGGATTCAGCACACTATGGCTACACCTTC.

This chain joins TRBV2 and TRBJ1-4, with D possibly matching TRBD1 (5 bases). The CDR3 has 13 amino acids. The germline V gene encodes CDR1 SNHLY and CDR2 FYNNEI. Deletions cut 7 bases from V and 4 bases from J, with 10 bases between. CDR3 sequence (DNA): TGTGCCAGCACTAACAGGATTAATGAAAAACTGTTTTTT. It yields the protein CASTNRINEKLFF.

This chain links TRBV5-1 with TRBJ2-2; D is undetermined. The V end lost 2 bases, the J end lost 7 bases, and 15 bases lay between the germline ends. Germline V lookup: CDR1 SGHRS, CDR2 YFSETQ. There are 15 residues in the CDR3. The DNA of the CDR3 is TGCGCCAGCAGCTTCGCCGGGTTTAATAACGGGGAGCTGTTTTTT. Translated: CASSFAGFNNGELFF.

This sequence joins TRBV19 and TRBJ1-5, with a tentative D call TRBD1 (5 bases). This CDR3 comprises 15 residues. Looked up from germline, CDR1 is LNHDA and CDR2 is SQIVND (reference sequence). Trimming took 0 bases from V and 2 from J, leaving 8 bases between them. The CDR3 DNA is TGTGCCAGTAGTATAGACACAGGAGGCAATCAGCCCCAGCATTTT. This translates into CASSIDTGGNQPQHF.

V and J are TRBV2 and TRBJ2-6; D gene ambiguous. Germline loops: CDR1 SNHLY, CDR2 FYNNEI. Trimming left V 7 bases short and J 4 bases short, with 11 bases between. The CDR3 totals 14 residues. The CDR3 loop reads CASTRLEGANVLTF. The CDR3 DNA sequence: TGTGCCAGCACCCGACTCGAAGGGGCCAACGTCCTGACTTTC.

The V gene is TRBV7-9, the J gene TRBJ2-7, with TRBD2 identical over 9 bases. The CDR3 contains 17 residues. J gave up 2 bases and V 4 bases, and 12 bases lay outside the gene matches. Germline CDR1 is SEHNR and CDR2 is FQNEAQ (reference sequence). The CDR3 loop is CASSSTRLAVNPYEQYF. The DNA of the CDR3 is TGTGCCAGCAGCTCGACACGACTAGCGGTAAACCCCTACGAGCAGTACTTC.

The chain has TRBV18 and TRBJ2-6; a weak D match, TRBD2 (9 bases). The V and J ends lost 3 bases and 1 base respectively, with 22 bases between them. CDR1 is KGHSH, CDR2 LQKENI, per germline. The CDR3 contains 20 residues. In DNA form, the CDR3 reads TGTGCCAGCTCACCCGGACAGGGAGAAGCGGGAGGTTCTGGGGCCAACGTCCTGACTTTC. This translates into CASSPGQGEAGGSGANVLTF. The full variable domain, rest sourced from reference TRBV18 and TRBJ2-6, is NAGVMQNPRHLVRRRGQEARLRCSPMKGHSHVYWYRQLPEEGLKFMVYLQKENIIDESGMPKERFSAEFPKEGPSILRIQQVVRGDSAAYFCASSPGQGEAGGSGANVLTFGAGSRLTVL.

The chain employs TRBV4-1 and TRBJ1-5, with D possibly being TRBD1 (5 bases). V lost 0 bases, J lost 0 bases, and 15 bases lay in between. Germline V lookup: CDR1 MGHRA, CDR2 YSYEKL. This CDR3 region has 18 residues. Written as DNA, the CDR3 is TGCGCCAGCAGCCAAGATTTGGGGCGGTGGGGTAGCAATCAGCCCCAGCATTTT. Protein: CASSQDLGRWGSNQPQHF.

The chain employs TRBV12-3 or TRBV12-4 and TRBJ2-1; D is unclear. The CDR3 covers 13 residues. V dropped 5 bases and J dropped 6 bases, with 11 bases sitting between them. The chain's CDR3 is CASSLLRSNEQFF. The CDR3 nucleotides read TGTGCCAGCAGTCTCCTTAGGAGCAATGAGCAGTTCTTC.